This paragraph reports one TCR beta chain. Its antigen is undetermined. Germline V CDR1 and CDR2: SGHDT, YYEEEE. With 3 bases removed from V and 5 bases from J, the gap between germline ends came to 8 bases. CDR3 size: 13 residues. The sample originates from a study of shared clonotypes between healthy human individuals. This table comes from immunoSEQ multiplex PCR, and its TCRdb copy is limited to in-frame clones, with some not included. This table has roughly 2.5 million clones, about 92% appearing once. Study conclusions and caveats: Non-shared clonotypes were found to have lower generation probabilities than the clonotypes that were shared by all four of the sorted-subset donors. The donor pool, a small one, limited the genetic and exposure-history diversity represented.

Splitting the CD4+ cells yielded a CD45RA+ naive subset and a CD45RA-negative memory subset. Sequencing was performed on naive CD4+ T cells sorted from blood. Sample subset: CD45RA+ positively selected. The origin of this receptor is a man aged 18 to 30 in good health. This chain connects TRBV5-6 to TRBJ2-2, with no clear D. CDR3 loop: CASSSRMTGELFF. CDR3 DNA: TGTGCCAGCAGCTCCAGGATGACCGGGGAGCTGTTTTTT.